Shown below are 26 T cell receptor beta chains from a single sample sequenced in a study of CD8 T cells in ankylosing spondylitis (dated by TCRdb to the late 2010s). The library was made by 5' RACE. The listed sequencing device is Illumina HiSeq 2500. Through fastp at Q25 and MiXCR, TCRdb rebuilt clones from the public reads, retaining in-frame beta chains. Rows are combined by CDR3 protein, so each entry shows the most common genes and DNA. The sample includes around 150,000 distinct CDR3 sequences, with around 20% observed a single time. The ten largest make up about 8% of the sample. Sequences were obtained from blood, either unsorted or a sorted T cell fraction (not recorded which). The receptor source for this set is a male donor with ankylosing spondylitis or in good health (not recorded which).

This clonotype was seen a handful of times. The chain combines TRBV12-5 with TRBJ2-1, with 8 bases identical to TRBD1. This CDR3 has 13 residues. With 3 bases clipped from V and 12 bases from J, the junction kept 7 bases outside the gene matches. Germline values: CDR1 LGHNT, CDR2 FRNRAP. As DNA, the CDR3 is TGTGCTAGTGGTTTTACAACAGGGACAGGGCAGTTCTTC. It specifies CASGFTTGTGQFF.

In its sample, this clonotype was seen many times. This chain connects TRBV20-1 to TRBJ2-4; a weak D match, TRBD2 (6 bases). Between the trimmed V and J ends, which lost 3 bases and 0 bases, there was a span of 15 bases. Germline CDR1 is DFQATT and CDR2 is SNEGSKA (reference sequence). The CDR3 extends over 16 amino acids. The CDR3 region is CSARHTLGGAKNIQYF. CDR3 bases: TGCAGTGCTAGGCACACTCTCGGGGGAGCCAAAAACATTCAGTACTTC.

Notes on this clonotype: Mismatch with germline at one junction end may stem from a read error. CDR3 nucleotides: TGTGCCAACAGTCCTCCTAGTTTAGATACGCAGTATTTT. This sequence encodes CANSPPSLDTQYF. J is TRBJ2-3 and V is TRBV28; D not resolved. CDR1 is MDHEN, CDR2 SYDVKM, per germline. The CDR3 consists of 13 residues.

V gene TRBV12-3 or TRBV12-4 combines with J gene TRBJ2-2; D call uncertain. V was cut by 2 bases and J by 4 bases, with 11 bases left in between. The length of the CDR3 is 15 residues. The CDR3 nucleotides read TGTGCCAGCAGTTTATCGGGCAGGAGCACCGGGGAGCTGTTTTTT. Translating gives CASSLSGRSTGELFF.

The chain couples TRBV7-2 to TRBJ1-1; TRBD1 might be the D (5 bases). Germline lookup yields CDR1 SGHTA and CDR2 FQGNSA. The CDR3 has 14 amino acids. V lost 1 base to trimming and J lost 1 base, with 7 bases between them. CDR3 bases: TGTGCCAGCAGCTTAGGGGGGAAGAACACTGAAGCTTTCTTT. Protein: CASSLGGKNTEAFF. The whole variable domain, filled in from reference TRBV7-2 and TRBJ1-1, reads GAGVSQSPSNKVTEKGKDVELRCDPISGHTALYWYRQSLGQGLEFLIYFQGNSAPDKSGLPSDRFSAERTGGSVSTLTIQRTQQEDSAVYLCASSLGGKNTEAFFGQGTRLTVV.

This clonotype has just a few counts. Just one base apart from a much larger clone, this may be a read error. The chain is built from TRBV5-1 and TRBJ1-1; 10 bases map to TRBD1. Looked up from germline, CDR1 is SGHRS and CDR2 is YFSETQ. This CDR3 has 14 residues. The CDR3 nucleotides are TGCGTCAGCAGTTGGACAGGGGGGAACACTGAAGCTTTCTTT. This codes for CVSSWTGGNTEAFF.

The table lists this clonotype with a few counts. The CDR3 loop is CASSLIGQGINEQFF. Here the CDR3 DNA reads TGTGCCAGCAGTTTGATAGGACAGGGGATCAATGAGCAGTTCTTC. This chain joins TRBV27 and TRBJ2-1; 9 nucleotides match TRBD1. J was trimmed by 6 bases and V by 3 bases; bases with no gene match: 6. This CDR3 contains 15 residues. The germline V gene encodes CDR1 MNHEY and CDR2 SMNVEV (reference sequence).

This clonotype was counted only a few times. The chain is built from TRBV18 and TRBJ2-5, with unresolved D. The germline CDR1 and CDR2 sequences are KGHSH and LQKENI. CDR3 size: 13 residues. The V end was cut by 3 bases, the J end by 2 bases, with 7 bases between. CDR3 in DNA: TGTGCCAGCTCACCCCCCGGACAAGAGACCCAGTACTTC. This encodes CASSPPGQETQYF.

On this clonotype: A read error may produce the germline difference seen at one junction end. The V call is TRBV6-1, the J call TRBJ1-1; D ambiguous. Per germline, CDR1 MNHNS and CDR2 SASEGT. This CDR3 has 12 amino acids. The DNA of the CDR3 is TGTGCCAGCAGGCGCACCAGCACTGAAGCTTACTTT. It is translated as CASRRTSTEAYF.

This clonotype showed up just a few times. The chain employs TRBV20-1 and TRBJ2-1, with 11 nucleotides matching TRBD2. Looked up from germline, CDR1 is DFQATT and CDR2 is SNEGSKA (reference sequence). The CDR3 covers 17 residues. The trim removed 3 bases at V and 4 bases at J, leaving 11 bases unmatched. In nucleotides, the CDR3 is TGCAGTGCTAGGGACCCAACTAGCGGGAGAAATTACAATGAGCAGTTCTTC. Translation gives CSARDPTSGRNYNEQFF.

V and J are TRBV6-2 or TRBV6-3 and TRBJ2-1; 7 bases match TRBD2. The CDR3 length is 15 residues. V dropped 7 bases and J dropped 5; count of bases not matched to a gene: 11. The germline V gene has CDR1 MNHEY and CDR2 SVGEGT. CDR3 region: CASNRGDLEHNEQFF. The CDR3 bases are TGTGCCAGCAACCGGGGGGATCTGGAACACAATGAGCAGTTCTTC.

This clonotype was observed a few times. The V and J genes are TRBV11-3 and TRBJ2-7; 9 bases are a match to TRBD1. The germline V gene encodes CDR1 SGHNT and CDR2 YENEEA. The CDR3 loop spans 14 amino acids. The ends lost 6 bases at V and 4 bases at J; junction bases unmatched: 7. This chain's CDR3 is CASSPDRGLYEQYF. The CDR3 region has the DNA TGTGCCAGCAGTCCGGACAGGGGTCTTTACGAGCAGTACTTC.

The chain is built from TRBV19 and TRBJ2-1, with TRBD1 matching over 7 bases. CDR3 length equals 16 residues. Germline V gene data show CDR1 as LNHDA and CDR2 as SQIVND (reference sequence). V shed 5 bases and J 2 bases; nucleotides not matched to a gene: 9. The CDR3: CASSGARDRAYNEQFF. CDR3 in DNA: TGTGCCAGTAGTGGAGCTCGAGACAGGGCCTACAATGAGCAGTTCTTC.

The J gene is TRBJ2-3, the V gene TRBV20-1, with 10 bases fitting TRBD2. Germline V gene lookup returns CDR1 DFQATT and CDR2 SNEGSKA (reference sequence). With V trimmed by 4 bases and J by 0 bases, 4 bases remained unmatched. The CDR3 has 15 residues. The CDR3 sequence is CSATLLAGSTDTQYF. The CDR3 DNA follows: TGCAGTGCTACCCTACTAGCGGGAAGCACAGATACGCAGTATTTT.

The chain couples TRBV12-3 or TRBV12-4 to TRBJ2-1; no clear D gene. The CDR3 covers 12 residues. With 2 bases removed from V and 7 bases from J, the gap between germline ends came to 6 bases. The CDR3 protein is CASSLTENEQFF. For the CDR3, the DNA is TGTGCCAGCAGTTTAACGGAGAATGAGCAGTTCTTC.

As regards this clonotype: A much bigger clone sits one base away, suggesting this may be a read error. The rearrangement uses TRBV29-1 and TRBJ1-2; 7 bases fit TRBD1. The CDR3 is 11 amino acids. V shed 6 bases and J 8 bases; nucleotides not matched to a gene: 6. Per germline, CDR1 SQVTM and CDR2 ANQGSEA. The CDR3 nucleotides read TGCAGCGTCCGGGACAGTGAAGGCTACACCTTC. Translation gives CSVRDSEGYTF.

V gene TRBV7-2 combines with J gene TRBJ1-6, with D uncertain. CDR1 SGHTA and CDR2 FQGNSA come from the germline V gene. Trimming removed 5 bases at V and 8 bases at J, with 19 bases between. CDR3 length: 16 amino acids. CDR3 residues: CASSNLGPGSDSPLHF. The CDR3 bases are TGTGCCAGCAGCAATTTAGGGCCCGGATCGGATTCACCCCTCCACTTT.

The CDR3 sequence is CASSWDSLNTEAFF. CDR3 nucleotide sequence: TGCGCCAGCAGCTGGGACAGCCTGAACACTGAAGCTTTCTTT. The chain links TRBV5-1 to TRBJ1-1; 7 nucleotides agree with TRBD1. CDR3 length: 14 amino acids. J gave up 0 bases and V 3 bases, and 2 bases lay outside the gene matches. The V gene's germline CDR1 is SGHRS and CDR2 YFSETQ.

CDR3 protein: CASSLFGGSNYEQFF. CDR3 sequence (DNA): TGCGCCAGCAGCTTGTTTGGCGGGAGCAACTATGAGCAGTTCTTC. This chain connects TRBV5-1 to TRBJ2-1; 7 bases align to TRBD2. Germline CDR1 reads SGHRS; CDR2 reads YFSETQ. Losses at the gene ends were 1 base for V and 8 bases for J; bases not matched to a gene: 9. The CDR3 is 15 residues long.

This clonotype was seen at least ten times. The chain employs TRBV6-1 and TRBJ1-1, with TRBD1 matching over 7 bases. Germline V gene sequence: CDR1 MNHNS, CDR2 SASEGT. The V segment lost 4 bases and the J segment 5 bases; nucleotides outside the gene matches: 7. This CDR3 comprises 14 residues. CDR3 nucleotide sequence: TGTGCCAGCAGTGTAAGGACAGGTAGTACTGAAGCTTTCTTT. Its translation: CASSVRTGSTEAFF.

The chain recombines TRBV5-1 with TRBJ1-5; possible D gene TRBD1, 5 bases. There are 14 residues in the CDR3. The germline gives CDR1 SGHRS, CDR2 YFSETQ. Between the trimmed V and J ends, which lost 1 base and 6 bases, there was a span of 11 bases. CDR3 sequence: CASSLQGDSQPQHF. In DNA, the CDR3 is TGCGCCAGCAGCTTGCAAGGGGATAGTCAGCCCCAGCATTTT.

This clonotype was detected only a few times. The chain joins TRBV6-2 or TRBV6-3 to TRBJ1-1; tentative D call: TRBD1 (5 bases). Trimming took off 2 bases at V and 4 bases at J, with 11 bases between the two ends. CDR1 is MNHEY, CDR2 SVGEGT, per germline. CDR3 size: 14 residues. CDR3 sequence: CASSYDSWSTEAFF. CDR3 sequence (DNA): TGTGCCAGCAGTTACGACAGCTGGAGCACTGAAGCTTTCTTT.

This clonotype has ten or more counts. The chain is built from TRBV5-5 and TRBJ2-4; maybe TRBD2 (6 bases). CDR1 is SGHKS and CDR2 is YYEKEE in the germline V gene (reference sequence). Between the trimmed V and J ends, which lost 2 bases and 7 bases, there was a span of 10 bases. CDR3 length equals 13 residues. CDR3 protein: CASSFPGRNIQYF. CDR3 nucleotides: TGTGCCAGCAGCTTTCCAGGGAGGAACATTCAGTACTTC.

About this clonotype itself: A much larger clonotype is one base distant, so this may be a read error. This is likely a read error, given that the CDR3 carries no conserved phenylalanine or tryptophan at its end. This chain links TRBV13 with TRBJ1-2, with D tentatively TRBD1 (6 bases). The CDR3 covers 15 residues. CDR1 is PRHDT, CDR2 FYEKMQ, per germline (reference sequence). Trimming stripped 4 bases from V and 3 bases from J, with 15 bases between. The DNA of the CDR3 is TGTGCCAGCAGCTCCCGTACACAGGGAGACTATGGCTACACCATC. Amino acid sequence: CASSSRTQGDYGYTI.

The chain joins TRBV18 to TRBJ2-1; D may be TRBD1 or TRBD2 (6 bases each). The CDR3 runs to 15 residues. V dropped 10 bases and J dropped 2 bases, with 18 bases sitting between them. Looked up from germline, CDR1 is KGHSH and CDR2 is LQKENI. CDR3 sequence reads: CATTGSGATYNEQFF. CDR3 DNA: TGTGCCACCACCGGATCGGGGGCAACCTACAATGAGCAGTTCTTC.

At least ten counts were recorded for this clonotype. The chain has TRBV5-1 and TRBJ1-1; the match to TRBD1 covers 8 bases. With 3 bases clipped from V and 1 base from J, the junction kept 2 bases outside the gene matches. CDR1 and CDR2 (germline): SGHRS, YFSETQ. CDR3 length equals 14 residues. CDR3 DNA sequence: TGCGCCAGCAGCTCCGGACAGGGGAACACTGAAGCTTTCTTT. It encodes CASSSGQGNTEAFF.